This T cell receptor beta chain derives from a study of cytotoxic CD8 clonotypes in ibrutinib-treated CLL. In the study overall: Of the patients, 11 were relapsed/refractory, some 15 treatment-naive and some 17 IGHV unmutated. Study-level findings and limits: Public clonotypes were seen rarely and were contracted or stable on treatment. Baseline levels of clonality went above those of age-matched healthy donors and moved with circulating CD8+ T-cell counts.

Data came from immunoSEQ multiplex PCR; TCRdb stores just in-frame clones and leaves some out. Of around 60,000 clones listed, roughly 50% were seen once; the top ten hold roughly 14%. Genomic DNA in a quantity of roughly 2.2 micrograms was derived from cryopreserved PBMCs for TCR beta libraries. As concerns this clone: Its specificity is unknown.

CDR3 size: 18 residues. CDR1 is SGDLS and CDR2 is YYNGEE in the germline V gene. The V and J ends lost 0 bases and 3 bases, in that order; junction bases with no gene match: 9. The chain recombines TRBV9 with TRBJ2-2, with 9 bases lining up with TRBD2. This receptor was obtained from a human donor with chronic lymphocytic leukemia. This specimen was PBMCs, taken after 12 months of ibrutinib treatment. The CDR3 bases are TGTGCCAGCAGCGTAGCAAGAGGACTAGCGAGCGACACCGGGGAGCTGTTTTTT. Its protein is CASSVARGLASDTGELFF.